The next 14 T cell receptor beta chains were all read from a single sample in a study of blood T cells in healthy people across ages. For the second PCR, which ran for about 7 to 11 cycles, a sample-barcoded 5' primer and a J-beta primer mix were used. TCRdb re-derived calls from the 5' RACE reads in MiXCR, one entry per CDR3 protein. Among hundreds of thousands of distinct CDR3 sequences listed, roughly 60% were seen once. The material sequenced was blood. Receptors were obtained from a young man in good health.

The chain couples TRBV3-1 to TRBJ2-7; D is possibly TRBD1 (5 bases). This CDR3 region has 16 residues. Trimming stripped 6 bases from V and 2 bases from J, with 20 bases between. Germline V CDR1 and CDR2: LGHDT, YNNKEL (reference sequence). CDR3 bases: TGTGCCAGCAGACACTTACTCTCGGGCAGGGCCTACGAGCAGTACTTC. Translated, it gives CASRHLLSGRAYEQYF.

This sequence joins TRBV3-1 and TRBJ2-7; D unresolved. Trimming shortened V by 1 base and J by 0 bases, and 7 bases separated the two germline ends. The germline V gene has CDR1 LGHDT and CDR2 YNNKEL (reference sequence). The CDR3 spans 14 residues. This CDR3 is CASSQVGDSYEQYF. The CDR3, as DNA: TGTGCCAGCAGCCAAGTCGGTGACTCCTACGAGCAGTACTTC.

V usage is TRBV3-1 and J usage is TRBJ2-1; possible D gene TRBD2, 6 bases. Trimming removed 4 bases at V and 13 bases at J, with 17 bases between. CDR3 length: 13 residues. Germline V gene lookup returns CDR1 LGHDT and CDR2 YNNKEL (reference sequence). CDR3 in amino acids: CASSPHGAGFQFF. In nucleotides, the CDR3 is TGTGCCAGCAGCCCACACGGAGCGGGCTTCCAGTTCTTC.

The chain has TRBV29-1 and TRBJ2-1; D unresolved. From germline, CDR1 is SQVTM and CDR2 ANQGSEA. The V end was cut by 7 bases, the J end by 9 bases, with 19 bases between. The CDR3 contains 13 residues. The CDR3 spells CSGYGPENFEQFF. The DNA of the CDR3 is TGCAGCGGATACGGACCCGAAAATTTTGAGCAGTTCTTC.

The V call is TRBV7-8, the J call TRBJ1-2, with unresolved D. Deletions cut 5 bases from V and 8 bases from J, with 18 bases between. The germline CDR1 and CDR2 sequences are SGHVS and FQNEAQ. This CDR3 contains 14 residues. The CDR3 DNA sequence: TGTGCCAGCAGCCCGGCTGGGGAGGGTTGGGGCTACACCTTC. It specifies CASSPAGEGWGYTF. The whole variable domain, remainder taken from reference TRBV7-8 and TRBJ1-2, is GAGVSQSPRYKVAKRGQDVALRCDPISGHVSLFWYQQALGQGPEFLTYFQNEAQLDKSGLPSDRFFAERPEGSVSTLKIQRTQQEDSAVYLCASSPAGEGWGYTFGSGTRLTVV.

The chain combines TRBV9 with TRBJ2-5; D remains ambiguous. The J call is doubtful: the DNA matches TRBJ2-7 better. The CDR3 runs 13 residues. Germline V gene lookup returns CDR1 SGDLS and CDR2 YYNGEE. This CDR3 reads CASSGDGDYEQYF. CDR3 DNA: TGTGCCAGCAGCGGAGACGGAGATTACGAGCAGTACTTC.

The V and J genes are TRBV6-1 and TRBJ1-5; no clear D. Trimming removed 6 bases from V and 0 bases from J, with 12 bases in between. In germline, CDR1 is MNHNS, CDR2 SASEGT. CDR3 length: 15 amino acids. The CDR3 region is CASSGLRFSNQPQHF. The CDR3 nucleotides read TGTGCCAGCAGCGGTCTCAGGTTTAGCAATCAGCCCCAGCATTTT.

This sequence joins TRBV20-1 and TRBJ2-3; TRBD2 is a possible D gene (6 bases). Germline assignment: CDR1 DFQATT and CDR2 SNEGSKA (reference sequence). V dropped 0 bases and J dropped 1 base, with 17 bases sitting between them. The CDR3 runs 17 residues. CDR3: CSARDWFAASGTDTQYF. CDR3 in DNA: TGCAGTGCTAGAGATTGGTTCGCGGCTAGCGGCACAGATACGCAGTATTTT.

This chain connects TRBV3-1 to TRBJ2-4; a possible D gene is TRBD1 (5 bases). The J call is in doubt because the DNA end fits TRBJ2-7 better. Germline CDR1 LGHDT, CDR2 YNNKEL (reference sequence). There are 14 residues in the CDR3. The CDR3 region is CASSQEPGPYEQYF. The CDR3 nucleotides are TGTGCCAGCAGCCAAGAACCAGGGCCCTACGAGCAGTACTTC.

This sequence joins TRBV7-8 and TRBJ1-6, with D perhaps matching TRBD1 (6 bases). Looked up from germline, CDR1 is SGHVS and CDR2 is FQNEAQ. Trimming left V 5 bases short and J 0 bases short, with 14 bases between. CDR3 length: 17 residues. CDR3 protein: CASSKNGQFSYNSPLHF. The CDR3 DNA sequence: TGTGCCAGCAGCAAGAACGGACAGTTCTCCTATAATTCACCCCTCCACTTT.

The chain is built from TRBV14 and TRBJ1-6, with D uncertain. This CDR3 comprises 13 residues. V gave up 1 base and J gave up 6 bases, with 4 bases separating them. The V gene's germline CDR1 is SGHDN and CDR2 FVKESK. The CDR3: CASSQGFNSPLHF. Here the CDR3 DNA reads TGTGCCAGCAGCCAAGGGTTTAATTCACCCCTCCACTTT.

The CDR3 here is CASSRHRGTSYNEQFF. CDR3 in DNA: TGTGCCAGCAGCCGGCACCGCGGGACCTCCTACAATGAGCAGTTCTTC. The V call is TRBV11-2, the J call TRBJ2-1, with D possibly matching TRBD2 (6 bases). V lost 5 bases to trimming and J lost 0 bases, with 14 bases between them. Germline assignment: CDR1 SGHAT and CDR2 FQNNGV. This CDR3 has 16 amino acids.

The gene calls are TRBV20-1 and TRBJ2-7; TRBD2 might be the D (5 bases). The CDR3 has 12 amino acids. The V gene's germline CDR1 is DFQATT and CDR2 SNEGSKA (reference sequence). V was cut by 0 bases and J by 3 bases, with 6 bases left in between. The DNA of the CDR3 is TGCAGTGCTAGAGAGAGGGACTACGAGCAGTACTTC. Translation: CSARERDYEQYF.

This clonotype has just one count. The chain carries TRBV25-1 and TRBJ2-7, with 7 bases lining up with TRBD2. The closer fit of TRBJ2-5 to the DNA end suggests the J call may be wrong. This CDR3 region has 14 residues. Germline V gene lookup returns CDR1 MGHDK and CDR2 SYGVNS. The CDR3 loop is CASSELEGGGTQYF. DNA for the CDR3: TGTGCCAGCAGTGAACTGGAGGGCGGGGGGACCCAGTACTTC.